What follows is one T cell receptor beta chain and its context. These data belong to a study of blood T cell repertoires in COVID-19. Study-wide context: The samples span acute and convalescent COVID-19 from the United States, Italy and Spain. The cDNA or gDNA used as material had been derived from T cells, B-cell-depleted T cells, or PBMCs.

The CDR3 is made up of 14 amino acids. V lost 2 bases and J lost 8, with 15 bases in between. Germline V gene sequence: CDR1 SGHTA, CDR2 FQGNSA. Study processing details: Using reference gene primer amplification, nucleated cell counts were estimated. Repertoires were generated with immunoSEQ multiplex PCR, while TCRdb's copy carries only in-frame clones and drops some. V, J and clone size are those of that table, while D and trimming were read from the DNA. This sample yields about 250,000 clones, of which around 88% are seen a single time; about 9% belongs to the top ten. The J gene is TRBJ1-2, the V gene TRBV7-2, with D unresolved. This TCR was sampled from a man aged 35-49 years with active or convalescent COVID-19. The sequencing sample was made of peripheral blood. The CDR3 DNA reads as TGTGCCAGCAGCTTAAGGGAGACCCCTATGGGCTACACCTTC. Its protein product is CASSLRETPMGYTF.